This TCR beta chain is from a study of radiotherapy plus CTLA-4 blockade in lung cancer. Overall study findings and caveats: Tumor-origin TCR clones grew in blood after radiotherapy plus ipilimumab. Increased serum interferon-beta after radiation also reportedly predicted response strongly.

Using immunoSEQ multiplex PCR, the repertoire was profiled, and TCRdb retains in-frame clones only, with some absent. The table includes approximately 80,000 clones, 74% detected once. Details on this clone: The antigen is unknown.

V shed 1 base, J shed 11 bases, and the junction held 13 bases outside the gene matches. Germline V CDR1 and CDR2: MGHRA, YSYEKL. This CDR3 comprises 15 residues. The sequenced sample was peripheral blood, obtained from a patient treated with radiotherapy plus ipilimumab. The receptor comes from a human donor with non-small cell lung cancer whose response to radiotherapy plus ipilimumab could not be evaluated. This chain links TRBV4-1 with TRBJ2-7, with 8 bases matching TRBD2. CDR3 region: CASSQAIDSSGLKYF. CDR3 sequence (DNA): TGCGCCAGCAGCCAAGCCATCGATTCTAGCGGGCTAAAGTACTTC.